The 28 T cell receptor beta chains listed next were all sequenced from one sample in a study of blood T cell repertoires in COVID-19. The method was immunoSEQ multiplex PCR; TCRdb's version includes in-frame clones alone and lacks a portion of them. This table holds about 200,000 clones, roughly 88% found once. Sequenced input: peripheral blood. The receptor set was obtained from a man aged 45-65 years with COVID-19, enrolled during active disease.

The chain carries TRBV29-1 and TRBJ2-7, with 12 bases fitting TRBD1. There are 14 residues in the CDR3. Trimming cost V 4 bases and J 3 bases; bases outside gene matches: 4. CDR1 SQVTM and CDR2 ANQGSEA come from the germline V gene. The CDR3 loop is CSVGGTGGHYEQYF. CDR3 DNA: TGCAGCGTTGGGGGGACAGGGGGCCACTACGAGCAGTACTTC.

DNA for the CDR3: TGTGCTAGTGGTTCGACCGGAGCTGGCACAGATACGCAGTATTTT. Encoded protein: CASGSTGAGTDTQYF. The chain carries TRBV12-5 and TRBJ2-3; no definite D call. The CDR3 sequence is 15 residues long. Germline V gene data show CDR1 as LGHNT and CDR2 as FRNRAP. Between the trimmed V and J ends, which lost 4 bases and 1 base, there was a span of 12 bases.

The sample holds a few counts of this clone. The rearrangement joins TRBV25-1 to TRBJ1-2, with D uncertain. Germline CDR1 is MGHDK and CDR2 is SYGVNS. V was pared by 10 bases and J by 0 bases, with 18 bases between. This CDR3 region has 15 residues. CDR3 nucleotide sequence: TGTGCCACCCCTCCCCCCAGAATTACTAACTATGGCTACACCTTC. It codes for CATPPPRITNYGYTF.

The chain joins TRBV12-5 to TRBJ2-5; perhaps TRBD2 as D (7 bases). CDR1 and CDR2 (germline): LGHNT, FRNRAP. This CDR3 has 12 residues. The V end lost 8 bases, the J end lost 6 bases, and 13 bases lay between the germline ends. In nucleotides, the CDR3 is TGTGCTAGTCAGAGGGGGGGGCAGACCCAGTACTTC. Protein: CASQRGGQTQYF.

The chain links TRBV21-1 to TRBJ2-7; the table calls TRBD2, which could not be checked here. TRBV21-1 has pseudogene status. The CDR3 runs 17 residues. CDR3: CASSPGLAGESSYEQYF. As DNA, the CDR3 is TGTGCCAGCAGCCCTGGACTAGCGGGTGAAAGCTCCTACGAGCAGTACTTC.

The CDR3 sequence is CASSTGQSTDTQYF. In DNA form, the CDR3 reads TGCGCCAGCAGCACGGGACAAAGCACAGATACGCAGTATTTT. V is TRBV5-1 and J is TRBJ2-3; possibly TRBD1 for D (6 bases). The germline CDR1 and CDR2 sequences are SGHRS and YFSETQ. V gave up 4 bases and J gave up 0 bases, with 9 bases separating them. CDR3 length equals 14 residues.

This chain connects TRBV4-1 to TRBJ1-2, with no clear D. CDR1 is MGHRA, CDR2 YSYEKL, per germline. The CDR3 totals 15 residues. V lost 1 base, J lost 0 bases, and 9 bases lay in between. CDR3 in DNA: TGCGCCAGCAGCCAAGTACCAGATGCTAACTATGGCTACACCTTC. This sequence encodes CASSQVPDANYGYTF.

The rearrangement joins TRBV5-1 to TRBJ1-6; 8 bases map to TRBD1. Germline V gives CDR1 SGHRS, CDR2 YFSETQ. The CDR3 consists of 14 residues. Losses at the gene ends were 0 bases for V and 9 bases for J; bases not matched to a gene: 2. The CDR3 DNA follows: TGCGCCAGCAGCTTGGGACAGGGGTTTTCACCCCTCCACTTT. This codes for CASSLGQGFSPLHF.

This clone was found a few times. The rearrangement uses TRBV19 and TRBJ1-4; D perhaps matches TRBD1 (6 bases). V was cut by 3 bases and J by 6 bases, with 14 bases left in between. This CDR3 contains 15 residues. In germline, CDR1 is LNHDA, CDR2 SQIVND (reference sequence). CDR3 region: CASSIGQTSYEKLFF. The CDR3, as DNA: TGTGCCAGTAGTATCGGACAGACCTCCTATGAAAAACTGTTTTTT.

This sequence joins TRBV6-5 and TRBJ2-1; TRBD1 is a possible D gene (6 bases). Between the trimmed V and J ends, which lost 2 bases and 6 bases, there was a span of 8 bases. From germline, CDR1 is MNHEY and CDR2 SVGAGI. The length of the CDR3 is 13 residues. The CDR3 DNA reads TGTGCCAGCAGTTACCAGGGGAGCAATGAGCAGTTCTTC. It specifies CASSYQGSNEQFF.

V gene TRBV19 combines with J gene TRBJ2-7; 8 positions agree with TRBD1. Per germline, CDR1 LNHDA and CDR2 SQIVND (reference sequence). V was clipped by 6 bases and J by 2 bases; unmatched bases: 6. This CDR3 comprises 14 residues. The CDR3 region has the DNA TGTGCCAGTAGGGCGACAGGGGATCCCTACGAGCAGTACTTC. This sequence encodes CASRATGDPYEQYF.

In its sample, this clone was seen a few times. The chain combines TRBV2 with TRBJ2-7; D unresolved. Germline assignment: CDR1 SNHLY and CDR2 FYNNEI. Trimming took 7 bases from V and 2 from J, leaving 9 bases between them. This CDR3 is built from 12 residues. The CDR3 DNA reads as TGTGCCAGCACACACACCACCTACGAGCAGTACTTC. The encoded protein is CASTHTTYEQYF.

V gene TRBV6-5 combines with J gene TRBJ1-6; 7 bases are shared with TRBD1. The CDR3 consists of 14 residues. The germline CDR1 and CDR2 sequences are MNHEY and SVGAGI. J lost 11 bases, V lost 5 bases, and 9 bases had no gene match. In DNA, the CDR3 is TGTGCCAGCAGTCCCGACAGGGTAGGGCCACCCCTCCACTTT. Protein: CASSPDRVGPPLHF.

This clone was counted only a few times. The rearrangement links TRBV28 to TRBJ2-7, with TRBD2 as a possible D gene (5 bases). Trimming shortened V by 6 bases and J by 6 bases, and 9 bases separated the two germline ends. This CDR3 spans 11 amino acids. Germline values: CDR1 MDHEN, CDR2 SYDVKM. This CDR3 is CASRRAGEQYF. CDR3 coding DNA: TGTGCCAGCAGAAGGGCGGGCGAGCAGTACTTC.

The J gene is TRBJ2-2, the V gene TRBV7-8; 8 bases agree with TRBD1. With V trimmed by 5 bases and J by 3 bases, 8 bases remained unmatched. The CDR3 is 16 amino acids. CDR1 SGHVS and CDR2 FQNEAQ come from the germline V gene. The DNA for the CDR3 is TGTGCCAGCAGCCCCCGGACAGGGATGGACACCGGGGAGCTGTTTTTT. It codes for CASSPRTGMDTGELFF.

The gene calls are TRBV11-3 and TRBJ2-7; 9 nucleotides match TRBD2. This CDR3 spans 13 amino acids. J gave up 7 bases and V 5 bases, and 6 bases lay outside the gene matches. CDR1 SGHNT and CDR2 YENEEA come from the germline V gene. For the CDR3, the DNA is TGTGCCAGCAGCATACGGGCGGGGGGGGAGCAGTACTTC. Translation gives CASSIRAGGEQYF.

The chain employs TRBV27 and TRBJ1-2; 10 bases fit TRBD1. Unmatched junction bases numbered 10, after V lost 4 bases and J lost 8 bases. Per the germline V gene, CDR1 is MNHEY and CDR2 is SMNVEV (reference sequence). The CDR3 loop spans 15 amino acids. CDR3 sequence reads: CASSSPGQGVQGYTF. CDR3 nucleotide sequence: TGTGCCAGCAGTTCGCCCGGACAGGGGGTACAAGGCTACACCTTC.

The CDR3 loop reads CASTPTQRSSYNEQFF. The DNA for the CDR3 is TGTGCCAGTACCCCTACGCAGCGGAGCTCCTACAATGAGCAGTTCTTC. The chain has TRBV19 and TRBJ2-1, with D possibly matching TRBD2 (5 bases). The CDR3 is 16 amino acids. Trimming stripped 7 bases from V and 0 bases from J, with 16 bases between. Germline CDR1 and CDR2: LNHDA and SQIVND (reference sequence).

The chain has TRBV3-1 (or the pseudogene TRBV3-2) and TRBJ2-2; a weak D match, TRBD1 (6 bases). The V gene's germline CDR1 is LGHDT and CDR2 YNNKEL (reference sequence). CDR3 length equals 20 residues. Trimming shortened V by 0 bases and J by 1 base, and 21 bases separated the two germline ends. This CDR3 is CASSQDWGRAVGKNTGELFF. The CDR3 DNA reads TGTGCCAGCAGCCAAGATTGGGGGCGTGCGGTGGGGAAGAACACCGGGGAGCTGTTTTTT.

This sequence joins TRBV4-2 and TRBJ1-2, with D uncertain. Trimming pared 0 bases from V and 5 bases from J, leaving 13 bases between. Germline CDR1 LGHNA, CDR2 YNFKEQ. The CDR3 sequence is 15 residues long. CDR3 amino acids: CASSQDQREKYGYTF. DNA of the CDR3: TGTGCCAGCAGCCAAGATCAGCGAGAAAAATATGGCTACACCTTC.

This chain joins TRBV5-1 and TRBJ1-2, with D possibly TRBD1 on 5 matching bases. CDR1 is SGHRS and CDR2 is YFSETQ in the germline V gene. With 4 bases removed from V and 2 bases from J, the gap between germline ends came to 9 bases. The CDR3 runs to 13 residues. The CDR3 region has the DNA TGCGCCAGCAGCCCAGACAGCAACTATGGCTACACCTTC. Encoded protein: CASSPDSNYGYTF.

This chain links TRBV5-1 with TRBJ2-5, with D tentatively TRBD1 (6 bases). The germline gives CDR1 SGHRS, CDR2 YFSETQ. This CDR3 has 15 residues. Trimming stripped 2 bases from V and 1 base from J, with 12 bases between. CDR3 nucleotides: TGCGCCAGCAGCTTCGGGACACAGGTCCAAGAGACCCAGTACTTC. Its protein is CASSFGTQVQETQYF. Full variable domain (missing parts from reference TRBV5-1 and TRBJ2-5): KAGVTQTPRYLIKTRGQQVTLSCSPISGHRSVSWYQQTPGQGLQFLFEYFSETQRNKGNFPGRFSGRQFSNSRSEMNVSTLELGDSALYLCASSFGTQVQETQYFGPGTRLLVL.

V and J are TRBV5-5 and TRBJ2-5; 11 nucleotides match TRBD1. J was trimmed by 9 bases and V by 0 bases; bases with no gene match: 13. Germline CDR1 SGHKS, CDR2 YYEKEE (reference sequence). This CDR3 spans 17 amino acids. CDR3 residues: CASSLGRSDRGRAAQYF. CDR3 in DNA: TGTGCCAGCAGCTTGGGACGTTCGGACAGGGGGCGGGCGGCCCAGTACTTC.

The rearrangement links TRBV7-3 to TRBJ2-5, with 10 bases fitting TRBD1. The CDR3 extends over 15 amino acids. V was pared by 5 bases and J by 5 bases, with 8 bases of the junction left unmatched. Per germline, CDR1 SGHTA and CDR2 FQGTGA. DNA for the CDR3: TGTGCCAGCAGCCACGGGACAGGGGCTTCCGAGACCCAGTACTTC. This translates into CASSHGTGASETQYF.

The rearrangement links TRBV2 to TRBJ1-4, with D maybe TRBD1 (6 bases). V lost 4 bases and J 3 bases, leaving 12 bases between the germline ends. The V gene's germline CDR1 is SNHLY and CDR2 FYNNEI. CDR3 length equals 15 residues. As DNA, the CDR3 is TGTGCCAGCAGTGGAGGGGGGGGCTCTAATGAAAAACTGTTTTTT. Amino acids: CASSGGGGSNEKLFF.

The chain carries TRBV4-3 and TRBJ2-3; D unclear. CDR1 LGHNA and CDR2 YSLEER come from the germline V gene. CDR3 length equals 18 residues. Trimming cost V 0 bases and J 0 bases, with 16 bases left between them. CDR3 residues: CASSQDAAADLSTDTQYF. CDR3 coding DNA: TGCGCCAGCAGCCAAGATGCGGCAGCCGATCTAAGCACAGATACGCAGTATTTT.

The rearrangement links TRBV27 to TRBJ1-2; 12 bases align to TRBD1. This CDR3 comprises 14 residues. Germline loops: CDR1 MNHEY, CDR2 SMNVEV (reference sequence). J gave up 7 bases and V 4 bases, and 4 bases lay outside the gene matches. The CDR3 loop is CASSSGTGGFGYTF. DNA for the CDR3: TGTGCCAGCAGTTCAGGGACAGGGGGCTTTGGCTACACCTTC.

The chain has TRBV3-1 (or the pseudogene TRBV3-2) and TRBJ1-6, with D maybe TRBD1 (5 bases). The CDR3 length is 15 residues. Germline V gene data show CDR1 as LGHDT and CDR2 as YNNKEL (reference sequence). With 2 bases removed from V and 7 bases from J, the gap between germline ends came to 12 bases. For the CDR3, the DNA is TGTGCCAGCAGCCAAACGGCGGGACGGAATTCACCCCTCCACTTT. This gives the protein CASSQTAGRNSPLHF.